This T cell receptor (beta chain) is from a study of T cells in Graves' hyperthyroidism and ophthalmopathy (dated by TCRdb to the late 2010s). Broadly, across the study: A discovery cohort of around 100 patients, about 40 with Graves' ophthalmopathy and 57 with stable Graves' hyperthyroidism, was used to find distinguishing TCR V-J signatures. Prospective prediction of ophthalmopathy was tested in an independent validation cohort consisting of under 20 hyperthyroidism patients and some 17 patients who later progressed to ophthalmopathy. The 95 to 100 discovery patients were randomly divided into training and test sets at a 7:3 ratio. Thyroid tissue and blood T-cell repertoires from about six Graves' hyperthyroidism patients were also compared in the study. Following sampling, methimazole starting at 30 mg daily was given to hyperthyroidism patients, and high-dose intravenous methylprednisolone was given to ophthalmopathy patients. According to the paper, TCR Vbeta CDR3 sequencing was carried out on some 140 peripheral blood samples, which came from approximately 41 ophthalmopathy, around 75 hyperthyroidism and approximately 17 progressor patients.

From the cysteine up to the phenylalanine, the CDR3 has a length of 16 residues. Just the 48-base CDR3 DNA is kept, in frame starting at base 1. V is cut by 3 bases and J by 2 bases, and the space between the germline ends is 15 bases. Per the germline V gene, SGHVS is the CDR1 and FQNEAQ is the CDR2. Stable Graves' hyperthyroidism was defined as the absence of progression to ophthalmopathy over 18 months of follow-up. Hyperthyroidism patients were newly diagnosed, had a disease duration of under 2 months, and were aged 18 to 65 years. Exclusion was applied to patients with uncontrolled infections, other autoimmune diseases, pregnancy or lactation. Diagnoses were established on the basis of clinical symptoms, serum thyroxine and TRAb, thyroid ultrasound, and orbital computed tomography. Trizol reagent was used to extract total RNA, and RNA quality was then checked on an Agilent 2100 Bioanalyzer. Overall results and qualifications from the work: No statistical method was used to fix the sample size in advance, and group allocation was not hidden from the investigators. In validation, progression to ophthalmopathy was predicted by the model with nearly 71% sensitivity and 72% to 85% specificity, a median of 6.5 months before onset. In cross-validation, a model built on a 13 V-J signature told ophthalmopathy apart from stable hyperthyroidism with approximately 91% sensitivity and about 81% specificity, and in testing the same model reached 80%/75%. Blood samples also contained most of the expanded thyroid clonotypes (frequency above 0.001), which suggests that blood repertoires may reflect thyroid immune responses.

Turning to this clonotype: There is no known antigen for this receptor. A much larger clone differs from this one at a single base, so this may be a read error.

Amplification of TCR beta CDR3 regions was carried out from RNA transcripts. The TCR CDR3 was subjected to a first round of RT-PCR using the HTBI primer set and the Qiagen OneStep RT-PCR kit. The libraries were constructed in a second round of multiplex PCR and then size-selected and purified. Paired-end sequencing of the libraries was performed with 100 bp reads on an Illumina HiSeq2000. For the original study's pipeline: SOAPnuke was used to process the raw data, throwing out any read that contained adapters or uncalled bases, had a mean Phred below 15, or lacked an exact constant-primer or identifier match. COPE v1.2.5 was used to merge the high-quality paired reads, and each unique nucleotide sequence was defined as a clonotype. MiTCR v1.1 was used to align clonotypes to the IMGT TRBV, TRBD and TRBJ reference segments. Analysis was restricted to V-J combinations with a frequency above 0.0001, which covered 98% to 99.2% of repertoires. The TCS score was defined as F50 (clonal expansion) divided by E x V (chaos), with BLOSUM62-based TCRdist calculated between CDR3 peptides within each V-J. Welch's t-statistics and random forest reduced around 550 V-J features to 13, which were used in a naive Bayes classifier (R e1071). The Morisita-Horn index was used to measure how similar the thyroid and blood repertoires were. Using fastp at Q25 and MiXCR, TCRdb reprocessed the public reads and kept productive beta chains. CDR3 protein sequences are deduplicated, and each keeps its most common genes and DNA. The V and J calls reflect TCRdb's pipeline rather than the authors' work. In all, the sample holds 610,000 or so distinct CDR3 sequences, and 46% of those were seen once. The top ten hold approximately 7.5% of the sample.

The sample comprised peripheral blood or thyroid tissue (not recorded which). This TCR derives from a woman younger than 35 with Graves' hyperthyroidism. The chain employs TRBV7-8 and TRBJ2-3; the D call could be TRBD1 or TRBD2, with each sharing 5 bases. The CDR3 in this case is CASSLTGAEVTDTQYF. The DNA sequence reads TGTGCCAGCAGCTTGACCGGGGCAGAGGTCACAGATACGCAGTATTTT.